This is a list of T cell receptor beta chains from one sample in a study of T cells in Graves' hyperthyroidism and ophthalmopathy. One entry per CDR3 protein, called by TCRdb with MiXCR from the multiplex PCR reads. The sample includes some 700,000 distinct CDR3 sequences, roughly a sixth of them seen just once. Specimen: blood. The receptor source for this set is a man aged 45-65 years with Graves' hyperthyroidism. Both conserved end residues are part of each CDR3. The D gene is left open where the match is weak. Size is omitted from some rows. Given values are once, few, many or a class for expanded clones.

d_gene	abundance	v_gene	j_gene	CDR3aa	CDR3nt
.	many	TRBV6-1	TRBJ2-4	CASTPWAGKNIQYF	TGTGCCAGCACCCCCTGGGCGGGCAAAAACATTCAGTACTTC
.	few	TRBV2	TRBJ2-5	CASSDLVAGEKTQYF	TGTGCCAGCAGTGATTTGGTAGCTGGGGAGAAGACCCAGTACTTC
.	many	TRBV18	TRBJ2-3	CASSPSQGTDTQYF	TGTGCCAGCTCACCAAGCCAGGGGACAGATACGCAGTATTTT
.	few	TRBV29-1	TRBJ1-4	CSVRTSANEKLFF	TGCAGCGTAAGGACCTCCGCTAATGAAAAACTGTTTTTT
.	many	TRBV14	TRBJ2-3	CASSPEGSAYTDTQYF	TGTGCCAGCAGCCCCGAGGGTAGCGCGTACACAGATACGCAGTATTTT
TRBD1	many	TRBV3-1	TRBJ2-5	CASSQGTGQETQYF	TGTGCCAGCAGCCAAGGGACAGGGCAAGAGACCCAGTACTTC
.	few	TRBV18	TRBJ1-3	CASSPPEGFGNTIYF	TGTGCCAGCTCACCACCAGAAGGGTTTGGAAACACCATATATTTT
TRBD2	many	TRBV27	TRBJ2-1	CASRKRLAGSNEQFF	TGTGCCAGTCGCAAGCGACTAGCGGGTTCCAATGAGCAGTTCTTC
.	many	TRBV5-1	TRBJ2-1	CASSFQGIYNEQFF	TGCGCCAGCAGCTTCCAGGGGATTTACAATGAGCAGTTCTTC
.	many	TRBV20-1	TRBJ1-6	CSASPGHPNSPLHF	TGCAGTGCTAGCCCGGGACACCCTAATTCACCCCTCCACTTT
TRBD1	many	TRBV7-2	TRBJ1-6	CASRGQGESPLHF	TGTGCCAGCAGAGGACAGGGGGAATCACCCCTCCACTTT
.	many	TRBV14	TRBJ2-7	CASSREEMWSPHYEQYF	TGTGCCAGCAGCCGGGAGGAGATGTGGTCTCCTCACTACGAGCAGTACTTC
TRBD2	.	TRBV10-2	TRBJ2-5	CASSELVAGAETQYF	TGCGCCAGCAGTGAGTTGGTAGCGGGGGCCGAGACCCAGTACTTC
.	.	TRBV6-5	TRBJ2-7	CASSYSTRRGGNEQYF	TGTGCCAGCAGTTACTCGACGAGGCGTGGTGGGAACGAGCAGTACTTC
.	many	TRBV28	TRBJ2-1	CASSQSGSYNEQFF	TGTGCCAGCAGTCAGAGCGGTTCCTACAATGAGCAGTTCTTC
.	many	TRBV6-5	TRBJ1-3	CASSYSRPSSGNTIYF	TGTGCCAGCAGTTACTCGAGGCCAAGCTCTGGAAACACCATATATTTT
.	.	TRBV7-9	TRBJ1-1	CTSSLDMARMAFF	TGTACCAGCAGCTTAGATATGGCCCGTATGGCTTTCTTT
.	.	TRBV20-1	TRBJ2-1	CSANGGPSSSYNEQFF	TGCAGTGCTAATGGGGGTCCTAGTAGCTCCTACAATGAGCAGTTCTTC
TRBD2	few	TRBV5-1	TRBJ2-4	CASSLGTSGKSRDIQYF	TGCGCCAGCAGCTTGGGGACTAGCGGCAAATCAAGGGACATTCAGTACTTC
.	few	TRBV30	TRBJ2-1	CAWSLRAYNEQFF	TGTGCCTGGAGTCTGCGGGCCTACAATGAGCAGTTCTTC
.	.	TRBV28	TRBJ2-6	CASSLSALSGANVLTF	TGTGCCAGCAGTTTATCGGCCCTCTCTGGGGCCAACGTCCTGACTTTC
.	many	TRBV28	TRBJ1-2	CASSPPTGDYGYTF	TGTGCCAGCAGTCCCCCGACAGGAGACTATGGCTACACCTTC
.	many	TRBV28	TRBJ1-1	CASSPTPRMNTEAFF	TGTGCCAGCAGTCCGACCCCCCGCATGAACACTGAAGCTTTCTTT
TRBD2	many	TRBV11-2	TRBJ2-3	CASSYITRTRRHTDTQYF	TGTGCCAGCAGCTACATAACCCGGACTAGACGTCACACAGATACGCAGTATTTT
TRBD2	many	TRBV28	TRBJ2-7	CASSMASGGDSYEQYF	TGTGCCAGCAGTATGGCGAGCGGGGGGGACTCCTACGAGCAGTACTTC
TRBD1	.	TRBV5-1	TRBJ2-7	CASSLQGQGVNEQYF	TGCGCCAGCAGCCTACAAGGACAGGGGGTTAACGAGCAGTACTTC
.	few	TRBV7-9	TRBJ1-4	CASSLDVGRHEKLFF	TGTGCCAGCAGCTTAGACGTAGGGCGCCATGAAAAACTGTTTTTT
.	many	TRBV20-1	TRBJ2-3	CSARGGSGTDTQYF	TGCAGTGCTAGGGGCGGGTCTGGCACAGATACGCAGTATTTT
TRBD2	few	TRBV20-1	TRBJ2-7	CSARWSGAGEGEQYF	TGCAGTGCTAGGTGGTCCGGAGCGGGAGAGGGCGAGCAGTACTTC
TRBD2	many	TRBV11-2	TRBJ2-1	CASSQRLAGVAQFF	TGTGCCAGCAGCCAGCGGCTAGCGGGAGTGGCGCAGTTCTTC
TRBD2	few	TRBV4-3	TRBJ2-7	CASSQEGTSSYEQYF	TGCGCCAGCAGCCAAGAAGGGACTAGCAGCTACGAGCAGTACTTC
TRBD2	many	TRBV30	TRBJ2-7	CAWSGSSGKYEQYF	TGTGCCTGGAGTGGGTCTAGCGGAAAATACGAGCAGTACTTC
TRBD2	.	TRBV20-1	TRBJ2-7	CSARDYTSGRAYEQYF	TGCAGTGCTAGAGATTATACTAGCGGGAGGGCTTACGAGCAGTACTTC
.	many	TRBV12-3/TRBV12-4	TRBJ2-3	CASSLTVSTDTQYF	TGTGCCAGCAGTTTAACCGTTAGCACAGATACGCAGTATTTT
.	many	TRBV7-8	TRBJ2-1	CASQKWTERGEQFF	TGTGCCAGCCAAAAGTGGACTGAACGAGGTGAGCAGTTCTTC
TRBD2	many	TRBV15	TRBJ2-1	CATSREEPGLAYNEQFF	TGTGCCACCAGCAGAGAAGAACCGGGACTAGCCTACAATGAGCAGTTCTTC
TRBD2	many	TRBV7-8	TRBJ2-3	CASSWTRDSTDTQYF	TGTGCCAGCAGCTGGACTAGGGACAGCACAGATACGCAGTATTTT
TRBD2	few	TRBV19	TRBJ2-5	CASTRVASGTQETQYF	TGTGCCAGCACCAGGGTGGCTAGCGGGACACAAGAGACCCAGTACTTC
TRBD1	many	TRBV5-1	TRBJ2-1	CASSLAVTGGDEQFF	TGCGCCAGCAGCTTGGCAGTGACAGGGGGAGATGAGCAGTTCTTC
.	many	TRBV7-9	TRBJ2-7	CASSTVEAYEQYF	TGTGCCAGCAGCACCGTTGAAGCCTACGAGCAGTACTTC
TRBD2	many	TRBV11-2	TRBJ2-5	CASSTGGEGLQETQYF	TGTGCCAGCAGCACGGGAGGGGAAGGGCTCCAAGAGACCCAGTACTTC
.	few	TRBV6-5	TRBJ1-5	CASGYRVGQPQHF	TGTGCCAGCGGATACAGGGTTGGTCAGCCCCAGCATTTT
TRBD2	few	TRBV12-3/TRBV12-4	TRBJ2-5	CASSSGLAGGPKETQYF	TGTGCCAGCAGTTCCGGACTAGCGGGAGGGCCGAAGGAGACCCAGTACTTC
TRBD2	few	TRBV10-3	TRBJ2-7	CAITSAGGEQYF	TGTGCCATCACCTCGGCGGGGGGTGAGCAGTACTTC
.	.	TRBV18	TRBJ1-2	CASSPTGTANYGYTF	TGTGCCAGCTCACCGACCGGGACGGCTAACTATGGCTACACCTTC
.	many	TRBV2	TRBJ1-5	CASSAQAVNQPQHF	TGTGCCAGCAGTGCACAGGCCGTCAATCAGCCCCAGCATTTT
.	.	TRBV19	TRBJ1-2	CASSSISTGRPGYTF	TGTGCCAGTAGTTCGATCTCAACAGGGCGGCCCGGCTACACCTTC
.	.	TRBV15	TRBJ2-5	CATSRDSGDGETQYF	TGTGCCACCAGCAGAGATTCTGGCGACGGGGAGACCCAGTACTTC
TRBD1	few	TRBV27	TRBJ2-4	CASSSGQGNIQYF	TGTGCCAGCAGTTCAGGACAGGGAAACATTCAGTACTTC
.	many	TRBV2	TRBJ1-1	CASREQGGGGNTEAFF	TGTGCCAGCCGGGAGCAGGGAGGGGGTGGGAACACTGAAGCTTTCTTT
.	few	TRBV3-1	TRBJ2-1	CASSQKLVFSNEQFF	TGTGCCAGCAGCCAGAAACTAGTTTTTAGCAATGAGCAGTTCTTC
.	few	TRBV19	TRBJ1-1	CASSSKGFGTEAFF	TGTGCCAGTAGCTCAAAAGGTTTTGGCACTGAAGCTTTCTTT
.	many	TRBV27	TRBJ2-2	CASSPNRDWPEGELFF	TGTGCCAGCAGTCCCAACCGGGACTGGCCGGAGGGGGAGCTGTTTTTT
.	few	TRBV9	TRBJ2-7	CASSVDDLYEQYF	TGTGCCAGCAGCGTAGATGACCTATACGAGCAGTACTTC
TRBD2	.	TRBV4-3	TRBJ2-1	CASSQDLTSGLGAEQFF	TGCGCCAGCAGCCAAGATTTAACTAGCGGGCTAGGGGCTGAGCAGTTCTTC
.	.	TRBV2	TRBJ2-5	CASSDRCGTPGSQYF	TGTGCCAGCAGTGATCGATGCGGGACTCCCGGGTCCCAGTACTTC